The 15 T cell receptor beta chains below all came from one sample that was sequenced in a study of blood T cell repertoires in COVID-19. The protocol was immunoSEQ multiplex PCR, while the TCRdb copy is restricted to in-frame clones and leaves out a portion. The repertoire holds approximately 130,000 clones, approximately 80% seen once, with 9% to 14% in the top ten. Material: peripheral blood. These receptor sequences come from a human donor in a cohort sampled during active COVID-19.

V usage is TRBV4-1 and J usage is TRBJ1-6; D call uncertain. The V gene's germline CDR1 is MGHRA and CDR2 YSYEKL. CDR3 length: 16 amino acids. Deletions cut 0 bases from V and 8 bases from J, with 14 bases between. The CDR3 protein is CASSQDSQFLYSPLHF. DNA of the CDR3: TGCGCCAGCAGCCAAGATTCACAGTTTTTATATTCACCCCTCCACTTT.

The chain couples TRBV3-1 (or the pseudogene TRBV3-2) to TRBJ2-6; D might be TRBD1 (6 bases). CDR1 is LGHDT and CDR2 is YNNKEL in the germline V gene (reference sequence). The CDR3 is 16 amino acids. V lost 9 bases to trimming and J lost 0 bases, with 15 bases between them. This CDR3 reads CASSRQVRSGANVLTF. The CDR3 DNA sequence: TGTGCCAGTTCGCGACAGGTTCGCTCTGGGGCCAACGTCCTGACTTTC.

This chain uses TRBV5-8 with TRBJ2-2, with 11 bases lining up with TRBD1. The CDR3 runs to 15 residues. Germline V CDR1 and CDR2: SGHTS, YDEGEE. The J segment lost 5 bases and the V segment lost 3 bases, leaving 3 bases of the junction unmatched. CDR3: CASSWTGGWTGELFF. Written as DNA, the CDR3 is TGTGCCAGCAGCTGGACAGGGGGCTGGACCGGGGAGCTGTTTTTT.

V and J are TRBV11-3 and TRBJ2-3; tentative D call: TRBD1 (5 bases). With 2 bases removed from V and 0 bases from J, the gap between germline ends came to 9 bases. Germline V gives CDR1 SGHNT, CDR2 YENEEA. The CDR3 spans 15 residues. The CDR3 nucleotides are TGTGCCAGCAGCTTATTAGGGGCCAGCACAGATACGCAGTATTTT. Protein sequence: CASSLLGASTDTQYF.

The gene calls are TRBV5-5 and TRBJ2-5; TRBD1 is a possible D gene (5 bases). CDR1 and CDR2 (germline): SGHKS, YYEKEE (reference sequence). CDR3 length: 15 residues. V lost 5 bases and J 2 bases, leaving 16 bases between the germline ends. The CDR3 reads CASSPGPTVQETQYF. The CDR3 nucleotides read TGTGCCAGCAGTCCTGGTCCGACAGTTCAAGAGACCCAGTACTTC. Full variable domain (remainder filled in from reference TRBV5-5 and TRBJ2-5): DAGVTQSPTHLIKTRGQQVTLRCSPISGHKSVSWYQQVLGQGPQFIFQYYEKEERGRGNFPDRFSARQFPNYSSELNVNALLLGDSALYLCASSPGPTVQETQYFGPGTRLLVL.

This clone was observed a few times. A junction boundary mismatches the germline segment, possibly from a read error. The V gene is TRBV2, the J gene TRBJ1-4; weak D call: TRBD1 (5 bases). The CDR3 length is 14 residues. CDR1 and CDR2 from the germline V gene are SNHLY and FYNNEI. The CDR3 DNA reads as TGTGCCAGCAGTGAAGGCGGGGGTTCGAGTAGCCAGGTTTTT. It yields the protein CASSEGGGSSSQVF.

This chain links TRBV10-3 with TRBJ2-5, with D perhaps matching TRBD2 (5 bases). The CDR3 loop spans 15 amino acids. V gave up 10 bases and J gave up 0 bases, with 18 bases separating them. The germline gives CDR1 ENHRY, CDR2 SYGVKD. The CDR3 DNA reads TGTGCCACATCGACGGCGGGCTCGAACCAAGAGACCCAGTACTTC. This codes for CATSTAGSNQETQYF.

This clone was counted once. The gene calls are TRBV6-2 or TRBV6-3 and TRBJ1-1; D remains ambiguous. The CDR3 length is 15 residues. V gave up 0 bases and J gave up 4 bases, with 12 bases separating them. CDR1 and CDR2 from the germline V gene are MNHEY and SVGEGT. CDR3 DNA sequence: TGTGCCAGCAGTTACTCATTCGGGGAAGGCACTGAAGCTTTCTTT. It yields the protein CASSYSFGEGTEAFF.

The chain links TRBV7-6 to TRBJ1-5, with D perhaps matching TRBD1 (6 bases). Germline loops: CDR1 SGHVS, CDR2 FNYEAQ. The CDR3 length is 14 residues. V lost 5 bases and J 7 bases, leaving 15 bases between the germline ends. In DNA form, the CDR3 reads TGTGCCAGCAGCCCCGGGGGGCCGGGACAGCCCCAGCATTTT. Its protein product is CASSPGGPGQPQHF. Combining the CDR3 with reference TRBV7-6 and TRBJ1-5 gives the whole variable domain GAGVSQSPRYKVTKRGQDVALRCDPISGHVSLYWYRQALGQGPEFLTYFNYEAQQDKSGLPNDRFSAERPEGSISTLTIQRTEQRDSAMYRCASSPGGPGQPQHFGDGTRLSIL.

The V and J genes are TRBV14 and TRBJ1-6, with D unresolved. V lost 0 bases and J 0 bases, leaving 9 bases between the germline ends. The CDR3 is made up of 17 amino acids. Germline V gene lookup returns CDR1 SGHDN and CDR2 FVKESK. The CDR3 loop is CASSQDPRSSYNSPLHF. The CDR3 nucleotides read TGTGCCAGCAGCCAAGACCCCCGGAGCTCCTATAATTCACCCCTCCACTTT. Drawing the rest from reference TRBV14 and TRBJ1-6, the complete variable domain is EAGVTQFPSHSVIEKGQTVTLRCDPISGHDNLYWYRRVMGKEIKFLLHFVKESKQDESGMPNNRFLAERTGGTYSTLKVQPAELEDSGVYFCASSQDPRSSYNSPLHFGNGTRLTVT.

By share, this clone counts as large. The chain joins TRBV3-1 (or the pseudogene TRBV3-2) to TRBJ1-2; TRBD1 agrees at 9 bases. The CDR3 extends over 14 amino acids. Germline loops: CDR1 LGHDT, CDR2 YNNKEL (reference sequence). Trimming at V came to 3 bases and at J to 4 bases, leaving 3 bases not matched to a gene. CDR3 nucleotides: TGTGCCAGCAGCCACCAGGGACAGGGCTATGGCTACACCTTC. It codes for CASSHQGQGYGYTF.

CDR3 residues: CASSLAGGRGDTQYF. The CDR3 coding sequence is TGTGCCAGCAGCTTAGCGGGGGGTCGGGGAGATACGCAGTATTTT. The J gene is TRBJ2-3, the V gene TRBV7-2; perhaps TRBD2 as D (6 bases). Between the trimmed V and J ends, which lost 0 bases and 5 bases, there was a span of 12 bases. The germline V gene encodes CDR1 SGHTA and CDR2 FQGNSA. CDR3 length equals 15 residues.

The chain combines TRBV5-1 with TRBJ2-7; D unclear. CDR1 and CDR2 from the germline V gene are SGHRS and YFSETQ. The germline V and J ends were trimmed by 2 bases and 3 bases, with 18 bases remaining between them. The CDR3 covers 16 residues. CDR3 DNA: TGCGCCAGCAGCTTCAATCCCCGGGTCTCTCTCTACGAGCAGTACTTC. This sequence encodes CASSFNPRVSLYEQYF.

This clone was seen only a few times. The chain recombines TRBV7-9 with TRBJ1-2; TRBD1 matches 7 bases. Germline V gene data show CDR1 as SEHNR and CDR2 as FQNEAQ (reference sequence). J lost 6 bases, V lost 5 bases, and 24 bases had no gene match. This CDR3 region has 19 residues. The DNA of the CDR3 is TGTGCCAGCAGCCCTTTAGCCCCGGGACAGTCATCAATCAGCGATGGCTACACCTTC. It encodes CASSPLAPGQSSISDGYTF.

The rearrangement uses TRBV7-6 and TRBJ2-1; D not certain. Germline V gene data show CDR1 as SGHVS and CDR2 as FNYEAQ. V dropped 4 bases and J dropped 5 bases, with 9 bases sitting between them. The CDR3 runs 13 residues. CDR3 in DNA: TGTGCCAGCAGCTCGTACAGAGACAATGAGCAGTTCTTC. It is translated as CASSSYRDNEQFF.